These T cell receptor beta chains were read from a single sample in a study of T cell responses to AZD1222 COVID-19 vaccine. Clones were sequenced by immunoSEQ multiplex PCR, and TCRdb holds only the in-frame ones, with some missing. This repertoire shows over 100,000 clones, 90% found once; its top ten account for 6.9%. The source material was peripheral blood, sampled on day 0 of AZD1222 vaccination. The receptors derive from an adult in good health. CDR3s include the opening cysteine and the closing phenylalanine or tryptophan. A D gene is named only where the DNA matches it firmly. Size tells how often a clone was seen (once, few, many) or the class of an expanded clone, and some rows leave it out.

.,TRBV27,.,TRBJ2-7,CASSLYGISYEQYF,TGTGCCAGCAGTTTATACGGAATCTCCTACGAGCAGTACTTC
TRBD2,TRBV6-5,.,TRBJ2-2,CASRGLASGELFF,TGTGCCAGCAGGGGACTAGCGTCCGGGGAGCTGTTTTTT
.,TRBV4-3,.,TRBJ2-1,CASSQESGLGEQFF,TGCGCCAGCAGCCAAGAGTCTGGCCTAGGTGAGCAGTTCTTC
TRBD1,TRBV6-5,once,TRBJ1-2,CASRPGQGTGGYTF,TGTGCCAGCAGGCCGGGACAGGGAACGGGAGGCTACACCTTC
.,TRBV19,.,TRBJ1-5,CASHGSRVNQPQHF,TGTGCCTCCCATGGTTCCAGGGTGAATCAGCCCCAGCATTTT
TRBD1,TRBV3-1/TRBV3-2,.,TRBJ2-7,CASSRPYRGSYEQYF,TGTGCCAGCAGCCGGCCTTACAGGGGAAGCTACGAGCAGTACTTC
.,TRBV24-1,.,TRBJ2-1,CATSLVGNEQFF,TGTGCCACCAGCCTAGTTGGCAATGAGCAGTTCTTC
.,TRBV5-5,.,TRBJ2-2,CASSLRGAGSGELFF,TGTGCCAGCAGCTTACGGGGGGCCGGGTCCGGGGAGCTGTTTTTT
TRBD1,TRBV6-4,few,TRBJ2-3,CASSDSAGGADTQYF,TGTGCCAGCAGTGACTCCGCAGGGGGAGCAGATACGCAGTATTTT
.,TRBV28,.,TRBJ1-2,CASSLDAATYGYTF,TGTGCCAGCAGTTTAGATGCAGCCACGTATGGCTACACCTTC
TRBD1,TRBV27,.,TRBJ2-7,CASRTQGQEGSYEQYF,TGTGCCAGCAGAACCCAGGGACAGGAAGGCTCCTACGAGCAGTACTTC
TRBD2,TRBV5-1,.,TRBJ2-1,CASSAFSGGVSYEQFF,TGCGCCAGCAGCGCGTTTAGCGGGGGGGTGTCGTATGAGCAGTTCTTC
TRBD1,TRBV27,.,TRBJ1-1,CASSSGQKAFF,TGTGCCAGCAGTTCGGGACAGAAAGCTTTCTTT
TRBD1,TRBV4-3,.,TRBJ2-4,CASSQDSAGGAPAMSKNIQYF,TGCGCCAGCAGCCAAGATAGCGCAGGGGGCGCACCGGCCATGTCCAAAAACATTCAGTACTTC
TRBD1,TRBV5-1,.,TRBJ1-2,CASSSRDRGLRGYTF,TGCGCCAGCAGCTCCCGGGACAGGGGGCTACGTGGCTACACCTTC
.,TRBV28,.,TRBJ2-7,CASSLMGTTAYEQYF,TGTGCCAGCAGTTTGATGGGGACAACTGCCTACGAGCAGTACTTC
TRBD1,TRBV7-9,few,TRBJ2-3,CASSSIRGPTDTQYF,TGTGCCAGCAGTTCTATTAGGGGGCCGACAGATACGCAGTATTTT
.,TRBV4-2,.,TRBJ2-5,CASSQGELAWTQYF,TGTGCCAGCAGCCAAGGGGAACTCGCTTGGACCCAGTACTTC
TRBD1,TRBV10-2,once,TRBJ1-2,CASRQGARDYGYTF,TGCGCCAGCAGACAGGGGGCGCGCGACTATGGCTACACCTTC
.,TRBV7-9,.,TRBJ2-1,CASSSQRPSYNEQFF,TGTGCCAGCAGCTCCCAACGGCCCTCCTACAATGAGCAGTTCTTC
.,TRBV19,.,TRBJ1-5,CASRSGNQPQHF,TGTGCCAGTAGGTCAGGGAATCAGCCCCAGCATTTT
.,TRBV7-2,.,TRBJ1-6,CASSSGTRSSYNSPLHF,TGTGCCAGCAGCTCCGGGACCCGAAGCTCCTATAATTCACCCCTCCACTTT
TRBD1,TRBV30,few,TRBJ2-7,CAWSVRDRGKQYF,TGTGCCTGGAGTGTTCGGGACAGGGGGAAGCAGTACTTC
TRBD2,TRBV28,.,TRBJ2-2,CASTQTGGSRTGELFF,TGTGCCAGCACCCAAACGGGGGGGAGTCGAACCGGGGAGCTGTTTTTT
.,TRBV29-1,.,TRBJ1-4,CSVRARFPGEKLFF,TGCAGCGTCCGCGCCCGTTTTCCGGGTGAAAAACTGTTTTTT